These T cell receptor beta chains were read from a single sample in a study of identical twins. A single record per CDR3 protein comes from TCRdb applying MiXCR to the 5' RACE reads. The data hold approximately 490,000 distinct CDR3 sequences, with more than 20% observed a single time. The sample was also reused in another study, on yellow fever vaccine responses in identical twins.

The sequencing input was CD4+ T cells sorted from blood. These receptors were collected from a woman in her late teens or twenties in good health. Both conserved end residues are part of each CDR3. A D gene is named only where the DNA matches it firmly. Where a row states a size, it is once, few, many or the class of an expanded clone; other rows omit it.

j_call d_call clone_size v_call cdr3_aa cdr3_nt
TRBJ2-7 TRBD1 - TRBV7-9 CASSLGGTGYHEQYF TGTGCCAGCAGCTTGGGGGGGACAGGGTACCACGAGCAGTACTTC
TRBJ1-1 - - TRBV29-1 CSVDSRDSEAFF TGCAGCGTTGATTCCAGGGACTCTGAAGCTTTCTTT
TRBJ2-7 TRBD2 few TRBV6-5 CASSSGLAEPFYEQYF TGTGCCAGCAGTTCGGGGCTAGCGGAGCCCTTTTACGAGCAGTACTTC
TRBJ2-7 TRBD2 once TRBV20-1 CSATRAFGLANYEQYF TGCAGTGCTACAAGGGCCTTTGGACTAGCGAATTACGAGCAGTACTTC
TRBJ2-2 TRBD2 - TRBV24-1 CATSDLGPGGTGELFF TGTGCCACCAGTGATTTGGGTCCGGGAGGCACCGGGGAGCTGTTTTTT
TRBJ2-2 - - TRBV7-2 CASSLAAGPSNTGELFF TGTGCCAGCAGCTTAGCTGCCGGGCCCTCGAACACCGGGGAGCTGTTTTTT
TRBJ1-5 - - TRBV2 CATTHRDGQPQHF TGTGCCACTACTCACAGGGACGGTCAGCCCCAGCATTTT
TRBJ2-2 TRBD2 - TRBV28 CASSLTLAGVSGELFF TGTGCCAGCAGTTTAACACTAGCGGGAGTCTCCGGGGAGCTGTTTTTT
TRBJ2-7 TRBD2 few TRBV27 CASSLGTSGRSEQYF TGTGCCAGCAGTTTAGGGACTAGCGGGAGGAGCGAGCAGTACTTC
TRBJ2-1 TRBD2 - TRBV18 CASSPRLAGGHHEQFF TGTGCCAGCTCACCCCGACTAGCGGGGGGGCATCATGAGCAGTTCTTC
TRBJ2-1 TRBD1 - TRBV5-1 CASSQQGNFYNEQFF TGCGCCAGCAGCCAACAGGGGAACTTTTACAATGAGCAGTTCTTC
TRBJ1-1 - - TRBV18 CASSPDTYTEAFF TGTGCCAGCTCACCAGACACGTACACTGAAGCTTTCTTT
TRBJ1-6 TRBD1 few TRBV5-1 CASSAGQGVGNSPLHF TGCGCCAGCAGCGCCGGACAGGGGGTTGGCAATTCACCCCTCCACTTT
TRBJ2-1 TRBD2 many TRBV5-1 CASSLGTSGVSYNEQFF TGCGCCAGCAGCCTAGGGACTAGCGGTGTTTCCTACAATGAGCAGTTCTTC
TRBJ1-4 - - TRBV28 CASSLPGSATNEKLFF TGTGCCAGCAGTTTACCAGGATCCGCAACTAATGAAAAACTGTTTTTT
TRBJ2-5 - - TRBV20-1 CSARDVQEETQYF TGCAGTGCTAGAGATGTACAGGAAGAGACCCAGTACTTC
TRBJ2-6 TRBD1 - TRBV6-1 CATRGLGANVLTF TGTGCCACCAGGGGGCTTGGGGCCAACGTCCTGACTTTC
TRBJ2-1 - - TRBV18 CASSLSDSYNEQFF TGTGCCAGCTCACTAAGCGACTCCTACAATGAGCAGTTCTTC
TRBJ2-1 - - TRBV29-1 CSVETLSGGAIYNEQFF TGCAGCGTTGAGACCTTATCGGGCGGGGCCATCTACAATGAGCAGTTCTTC
TRBJ2-5 TRBD1 few TRBV12-3/TRBV12-4 CASSSQGQGQQTQYF TGTGCCAGCAGTTCGCAAGGACAGGGCCAACAGACCCAGTACTTC
TRBJ2-7 TRBD1 - TRBV11-1 CASSSGGLGPYEQYF TGTGCCAGCAGTTCAGGGGGCCTAGGGCCCTACGAGCAGTACTTC
TRBJ2-3 TRBD1 few TRBV29-1 CSVVRTGQYTDTQYF TGCAGCGTAGTCCGGACAGGGCAATACACAGATACGCAGTATTTT
TRBJ2-1 - - TRBV7-8 CASSITWTVSSYNEQFF TGTGCCAGCAGCATAACCTGGACAGTAAGCTCCTACAATGAGCAGTTCTTC
TRBJ2-1 TRBD2 - TRBV12-3/TRBV12-4 CASSFPGGRSNEQFF TGTGCCAGCAGTTTCCCGGGAGGGCGGTCCAATGAGCAGTTCTTC
TRBJ2-7 - - TRBV12-3/TRBV12-4 CASSPPGTVGAYEQYF TGTGCCAGCAGTCCGCCCGGGACCGTTGGGGCCTACGAGCAGTACTTC
TRBJ1-1 - - TRBV3-1 CASSFGPAEAFF TGTGCCAGCAGCTTCGGACCCGCGGAAGCTTTCTTT
TRBJ1-1 - few TRBV5-8 CASRDQGIAEAFF TGTGCCAGCAGGGATCAGGGGATCGCTGAAGCTTTCTTT
TRBJ1-1 - - TRBV12-3/TRBV12-4 CASSLRQDQNTEAFF TGTGCCAGCAGTTTACGGCAGGACCAGAACACTGAAGCTTTCTTT
TRBJ1-1 - few TRBV10-3 CAISESPGEGTEAFF TGTGCCATCAGTGAGTCGCCCGGTGAAGGTACTGAAGCTTTCTTT
TRBJ2-7 - - TRBV14 CASSQARLSSYEQYF TGTGCCAGCAGCCAAGCCAGGCTTAGCTCCTACGAGCAGTACTTC
TRBJ2-3 TRBD2 few TRBV10-2 CASSVGTSGRDTQYF TGCGCCAGCAGTGTCGGGACTAGCGGGAGGGATACGCAGTATTTT
TRBJ2-1 - few TRBV11-3 CASSTAGRTYNEQFF TGTGCCAGCAGTACCGCGGGAAGAACCTACAATGAGCAGTTCTTC
TRBJ2-1 - few TRBV5-1 CASSLPTSSIGYNEQFF TGCGCCAGCAGCTTGCCCACTAGTTCCATCGGATACAATGAGCAGTTCTTC
TRBJ2-2 - - TRBV10-3 CAISEARDSGELFF TGTGCCATCAGTGAGGCCCGGGACTCCGGGGAGCTGTTTTTT
TRBJ1-5 - - TRBV20-1 CSARDTQYSNQPQHF TGCAGTGCTAGAGATACGCAGTATAGCAATCAGCCCCAGCATTTT
TRBJ2-7 - few TRBV7-9 CASSLGHVVYEQYF TGTGCCAGCAGCTTAGGTCACGTTGTCTACGAGCAGTACTTC
TRBJ2-1 TRBD2 - TRBV24-1 CATSDRLRTSGRAGDEQFF TGTGCCACCAGTGATCGCCTGAGGACTAGCGGGAGGGCCGGGGACGAGCAGTTCTTC
TRBJ2-1 - - TRBV5-1 CASGWSSTQTRKIYNEQFF TGCGCCAGCGGTTGGTCCTCAACTCAGACCCGAAAAATCTACAATGAGCAGTTCTTC
TRBJ2-5 TRBD2 few TRBV24-1 CATSDPTSGGETQYF TGTGCCACCAGTGATCCCACTAGCGGGGGGGAGACCCAGTACTTC
TRBJ2-7 TRBD2 - TRBV11-2 CASSLGGGGPVFRSYEQYF TGTGCCAGCAGCTTAGGGGGGGGAGGGCCTGTGTTTCGATCCTACGAGCAGTACTTC
TRBJ2-6 TRBD1 few TRBV2 CASNRDRGSGANVLTF TGTGCCAGCAACCGGGACAGGGGCTCTGGGGCCAACGTCCTGACTTTC
TRBJ2-1 TRBD2 - TRBV6-1 CASTTQREGPNEQFF TGTGCCAGCACCACCCAGCGGGAGGGTCCCAATGAGCAGTTCTTC
TRBJ2-1 TRBD2 few TRBV7-2 CASSRTSGRNEQFF TGTGCCAGCAGCCGAACTAGCGGGAGGAATGAGCAGTTCTTC
TRBJ2-1 TRBD2 - TRBV10-2 CASSDQIGLAGRGEQFF TGCGCCAGCAGTGACCAAATCGGACTAGCGGGAAGGGGTGAGCAGTTCTTC
TRBJ2-5 TRBD1 - TRBV20-1 CSAHSADRGRETQYF TGCAGTGCCCATTCAGCGGACAGGGGCCGAGAGACCCAGTACTTC
TRBJ2-5 - few TRBV18 CASRRGLQETQYF TGTGCCAGCCGCAGAGGACTACAAGAGACCCAGTACTTC
TRBJ1-1 - few TRBV3-1 CASSPTGRIDRTEAFF TGTGCCAGCAGCCCCACGGGACGAATAGATAGAACTGAAGCTTTCTTT
TRBJ2-1 - few TRBV27 CARLGWVFDGSYNEQFF TGTGCCCGACTCGGGTGGGTGTTCGACGGCTCCTACAATGAGCAGTTCTTC
TRBJ2-1 - - TRBV7-9 CASSLVPTAYNEQFF TGTGCCAGCAGCTTAGTCCCGACTGCCTACAATGAGCAGTTCTTC
TRBJ2-1 TRBD2 few TRBV3-1 CASSQVLAGGPSYNEQFF TGTGCCAGCAGCCAAGTACTAGCGGGAGGACCATCCTACAATGAGCAGTTCTTC
TRBJ2-3 - few TRBV9 CASSVGRRGFYTDTQYF TGTGCCAGCAGCGTAGGGCGGCGGGGATTCTACACAGATACGCAGTATTTT
TRBJ2-7 - few TRBV27 CASSFSFEAYYEQYF TGTGCCAGCAGTTTTTCCTTCGAGGCCTACTACGAGCAGTACTTC
TRBJ2-5 - - TRBV12-3/TRBV12-4 CASSIGLETQYF TGTGCCAGCAGTATTGGCCTAGAGACCCAGTACTTC
TRBJ2-3 - few TRBV4-1 CASSQGALAAGTDTQYF TGCGCCAGCAGCCAAGGAGCATTAGCGGCCGGCACAGATACGCAGTATTTT
TRBJ2-4 - many TRBV12-3/TRBV12-4 CASKEVAKNIQYF TGTGCCAGCAAAGAGGTTGCCAAAAACATTCAGTACTTC
TRBJ2-1 - - TRBV6-1 CASRADRGAYNEQFF TGTGCCAGCAGGGCGGACAGAGGCGCCTACAATGAGCAGTTCTTC
TRBJ2-2 - few TRBV10-3 CAISGLPRNTGELFF TGTGCCATCAGTGGCCTACCTAGGAACACCGGGGAGCTGTTTTTT